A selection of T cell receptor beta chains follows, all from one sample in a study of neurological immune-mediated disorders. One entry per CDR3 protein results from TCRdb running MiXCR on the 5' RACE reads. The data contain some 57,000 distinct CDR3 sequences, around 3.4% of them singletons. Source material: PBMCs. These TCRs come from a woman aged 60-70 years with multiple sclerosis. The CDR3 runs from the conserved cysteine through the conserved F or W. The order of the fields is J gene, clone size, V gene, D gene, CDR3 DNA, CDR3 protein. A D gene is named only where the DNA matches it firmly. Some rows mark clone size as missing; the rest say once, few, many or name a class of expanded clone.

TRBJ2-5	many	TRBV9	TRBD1	TGTGCCAGCAGCAGGGGGGACAGGCGGGAGACCCAGTACTTC	CASSRGDRRETQYF
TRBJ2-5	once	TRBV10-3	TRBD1	TGTGCCATCAGTGGACCGGGACAGGCCCAAGAGACCCAGTACTTC	CAISGPGQAQETQYF
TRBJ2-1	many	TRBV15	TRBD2	TGTGCCACGGGGACTAGCGGGGGGACTGGCTCCTACAATGAGCAGTTCTTC	CATGTSGGTGSYNEQFF
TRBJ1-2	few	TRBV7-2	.	TGTGCCAGCAGCTTAGGTCAGGGTTTCAGAGGGAGCTACACCTTC	CASSLGQGFRGSYTF
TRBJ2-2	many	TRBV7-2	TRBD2	TGTGCCAGCAGCTCCCCACTAGCGGGAGGGCCCGGGGAGCTGTTTTTT	CASSSPLAGGPGELFF
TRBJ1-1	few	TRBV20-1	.	TGCAGTGATAGGGGAAAGGGGGGCCTGAGAGCTTTCTTT	CSDRGKGGLRAFF
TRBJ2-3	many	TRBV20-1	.	TGCAGTGCTATCCGGGAGTGGAATACGCAGTATTTT	CSAIREWNTQYF
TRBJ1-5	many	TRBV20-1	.	TGCAGTGCTACCCACGGACCTCCAAATCAGCCCCAGCATTTT	CSATHGPPNQPQHF
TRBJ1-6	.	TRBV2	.	TGTGCCAGCACCATTTTCGAGGGTAATTCACCCCTCCACTTT	CASTIFEGNSPLHF
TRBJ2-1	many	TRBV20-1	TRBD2	TGCAGTGCTACAGGGACTAGCGGGAGAAATGAGCAGTTCTTC	CSATGTSGRNEQFF
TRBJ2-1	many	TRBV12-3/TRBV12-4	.	TGTGCCAGCAGTTTATTTCCAGGGGATAAGAAGTTCTTC	CASSLFPGDKKFF